This record covers a single T cell receptor (beta chain). Germline lookup yields CDR1 SGHKS and CDR2 YYEKEE (reference sequence). V gave up 1 base and J gave up 2 bases, with 9 bases separating them. This CDR3 has 14 amino acids. The data were taken from a study of T cells in tumors and immune-related adverse events. The protocol was immunoSEQ multiplex PCR, while the TCRdb copy is restricted to in-frame clones and leaves out a portion. The sample lists roughly 10,000 clones; 85% to 95% were seen once. The sequence came from a female donor with metastatic renal cell carcinoma. The rearrangement uses TRBV5-5 and TRBJ2-5; D not resolved. The sequences come from lymph node tissue, collected from a patient treated with anti-PD-1 therapy. CDR3 sequence: CASSLLSQQETQYF. Written as DNA, the CDR3 is TGTGCCAGCAGCTTGCTGTCACAGCAAGAGACCCAGTACTTC. The whole variable domain, remainder taken from reference TRBV5-5 and TRBJ2-5, is DAGVTQSPTHLIKTRGQQVTLRCSPISGHKSVSWYQQVLGQGPQFIFQYYEKEERGRGNFPDRFSARQFPNYSSELNVNALLLGDSALYLCASSLLSQQETQYFGPGTRLLVL.